This entry lists 27 T cell receptor beta chains sequenced from one sample in a study of T cell clonality in common variable immunodeficiency. Here immunoSEQ multiplex PCR was the method, and the copy in TCRdb shows in-frame clones only, minus some. The specimen has 30,000 to 40,000 clones, none found just once. The specimen was peripheral blood mononuclear cells. These receptors all stem from a person between 18 and 75 years old in good health.

This clone was detected ten times or more. CDR3 residues: CSARDSRGQTNTGELFF. The sequenced CDR3 bases are TGCAGTGCTAGAGACTCACGGGGACAAACGAACACCGGGGAG. This chain links TRBV20-1 with TRBJ2-2; D may be TRBD1 (6 bases). The read ends 3 residues shy of where the CDR3 ends; the end is completed using the germline J gene. This CDR3 comprises 17 residues. CDR1 and CDR2 from the germline V gene are DFQATT and SNEGSKA (reference sequence). V lost 0 bases to trimming and J lost 0 bases, with 14 bases between them.

This clone was counted at least ten times. The read stops 3 residues short of the end of the CDR3; the missing end is completed from the germline J gene. The chain employs TRBV30 and TRBJ1-3; D may be TRBD1 (6 bases). The CDR3 is made up of 12 amino acids. Per the germline V gene, CDR1 is GTSNPN and CDR2 is SVGIG (reference sequence). The CDR3 sequence: CAWSQLGGPIYF. Incomplete CDR3 DNA: TGTGCCTGGAGTCAGTTGGGGGGGCCC.

This clone was seen at least ten times. The read terminates 3 residues ahead of where the CDR3 ends, so the germline J gene completes it. This chain connects TRBV27 to TRBJ2-3; TRBD2 might be the D (7 bases). Trimming took off 0 bases at V and 0 bases at J, with 13 bases between the two ends. This CDR3 comprises 17 residues. Germline values: CDR1 MNHEY, CDR2 SMNVEV (reference sequence). CDR3 DNA, as far as it was read: TGTGCCAGCAGTTTATCTGGGCGGGGGCTTAGCACAGATACG. It specifies CASSLSGRGLSTDT. The full CDR3 is CASSLSGRGLSTDTQYF.

This clone was detected ten times or more. The read ends 3 residues early relative to the CDR3; the germline J gene fills the gap. V and J are TRBV18 and TRBJ2-7, with D perhaps matching TRBD1 (6 bases). V was trimmed by 3 bases and J by 3 bases, leaving 12 bases between them. This CDR3 contains 14 residues. Germline V CDR1 and CDR2: KGHSH, LQKENI. The CDR3 reads CASSPYGTNYEQYF. The covered CDR3 bases are TGTGCCAGCTCACCTTACGGGACAAACTACGAG. Looking up the rest from reference TRBV18 and TRBJ2-7 gives the full variable domain: NAGVMQNPRHLVRRRGQEARLRCSPMKGHSHVYWYRQLPEEGLKFMVYLQKENIIDESGMPKERFSAEFPKEGPSILRIQQVVRGDSAAYFCASSPYGTNYEQYFGPGTRLTVT.

In this sample, this clone turned up many times. The read halts 3 residues ahead of the CDR3 end, with the missing end drawn from the germline J gene. The rearrangement links TRBV20-1 to TRBJ1-2, with 7 positions matching TRBD1. The trim removed 0 bases at V and 2 bases at J, leaving 3 bases unmatched. The germline V gene encodes CDR1 DFQATT and CDR2 SNEGSKA (reference sequence). The CDR3 contains 14 residues. The covered CDR3 bases are TGCAGTGCTAGAGAGTCAGGGGGGAACTATGGC. Translated: CSARESGGNYG. The whole CDR3 reads CSARESGGNYGYTF.

In its sample, this clone was seen many times. Sequencing ends 3 residues short of the CDR3 end; the germline J gene provides the rest. The chain combines TRBV19 with TRBJ2-3; 9 bases agree with TRBD1. Losses at the gene ends were 10 bases for V and 1 base for J; bases not matched to a gene: 3. The V gene's germline CDR1 is LNHDA and CDR2 SQIVND (reference sequence). This CDR3 is 13 amino acids long. This chain's CDR3 is CATRQGGTDTQYF. Partial CDR3 DNA: TGTGCCACTCGACAGGGGGGCACAGATACG.

This clone was counted many times. Read sequence stops 3 residues before the CDR3 end, and the germline J gene provides the missing end. The J gene is TRBJ2-5, the V gene TRBV5-1; 7 bases match TRBD1. This CDR3 is built from 14 residues. Germline CDR1 is SGHRS and CDR2 is YFSETQ. Unmatched junction bases numbered 5, after V lost 4 bases and J lost 2 bases. Incomplete CDR3 DNA: TGCGCCAGCAGCATCCGGGACAGACAAGAGACC. It is translated as CASSIRDRQET. Given in full, the CDR3 is CASSIRDRQETQYF.

This clone has at least ten counts. The read terminates 3 residues before the CDR3 end, so the remaining end is supplied by the germline J gene. This chain connects TRBV2 to TRBJ2-7; TRBD2 matches 10 bases. This CDR3 has 13 amino acids. Germline loops: CDR1 SNHLY, CDR2 FYNNEI. The trim removed 8 bases at V and 3 bases at J, leaving 4 bases unmatched. The CDR3 sequence: CASLTSGIYEQYF. The CDR3 bases that were read are TGTGCCAGCCTAACTAGCGGGATCTACGAG.

This clone was recorded many times. The missing CDR3 end, 3 residues past where the read stops, is filled in from the germline J gene. This rearrangement joins TRBV19 to TRBJ1-5; 7 nucleotides line up with TRBD1. The CDR3 consists of 19 residues. Germline CDR1 and CDR2: LNHDA and SQIVND (reference sequence). The V segment lost 0 bases and the J segment 4 bases; nucleotides outside the gene matches: 15. The CDR3 protein is CASSIDRGRGSYTNQPQHF. Incomplete CDR3 DNA: TGTGCCAGTAGTATAGACAGGGGGAGGGGTTCTTACACAAATCAGCCC.

This clone was recorded at least ten times. The CDR3 end falls 3 residues outside the read, so it is completed with the germline J gene. The rearrangement joins TRBV20-1 to TRBJ2-1; 7 bases map to TRBD1. The J segment lost 5 bases and the V segment lost 0 bases, leaving 7 bases of the junction unmatched. This CDR3 comprises 15 residues. The germline CDR1 and CDR2 sequences are DFQATT and SNEGSKA (reference sequence). The CDR3 reads CSARDPGQPNNEQFF. The sequenced part of the CDR3 DNA is TGCAGTGCTAGAGACCCGGGACAGCCTAACAATGAG.

This clone occurred many times. Sequencing ends 3 residues short of the CDR3 end; the germline J gene provides the rest. The rearrangement joins TRBV15 to TRBJ1-2; 9 bases agree with TRBD1. Germline lookup yields CDR1 LNHNV and CDR2 YYDKDF (reference sequence). This CDR3 is built from 15 residues. The CDR3 sequence: CATSSTGTGSEGYTF. The CDR3 DNA, read in part, is TGTGCCACCAGCAGCACCGGGACAGGGAGTGAGGGC.

This clone was seen ten or more times. The observed sequence ends 3 residues before the CDR3 terminus, with the missing tail filled in from the germline J gene. The rearrangement links TRBV5-1 to TRBJ2-2, with D uncertain. CDR1 and CDR2 (germline): SGHRS, YFSETQ. V was pared by 0 bases and J by 2 bases, with 11 bases between. The CDR3 contains 16 residues. CDR3 bases read: TGCGCCAGCAGCTTGGATGTCGCAGGAAACACCGGGGAG. It encodes CASSLDVAGNTGE. The CDR3, in full, reads CASSLDVAGNTGELFF.

This clone showed up many times. Coverage ceases 3 residues before the CDR3 finishes, and the germline J gene fills in the end. The chain has TRBV24-1 and TRBJ2-3, with 10 bases identical to TRBD1. J was trimmed by 4 bases and V by 10 bases; bases with no gene match: 7. In germline, CDR1 is KGHDR, CDR2 SFDVKD. This CDR3 has 14 residues. The CDR3 sequence is CATSDRGLADTQYF. Partial CDR3 DNA: TGTGCCACGTCTGACAGGGGGCTCGCAGATACG.

This clone was counted at least ten times. The DNA read from the CDR3 is TGCAGTGCAAGGACAGGGAATGGC. It translates to CSARTGNG. The full CDR3 protein reads CSARTGNGYTF. The chain employs TRBV20-1 and TRBJ1-2, with TRBD1 matching 8 bases. Coverage ceases 3 residues before the CDR3 finishes, and the germline J gene fills in the end. The CDR3 consists of 11 residues. J lost 6 bases, V lost 6 bases, and 3 bases had no gene match. CDR1 is DFQATT and CDR2 is SNEGSKA in the germline V gene (reference sequence).

This clone was recorded many times. The read finishes 3 residues shy of the CDR3 end, and the germline J gene is used to complete it. This sequence joins TRBV7-2 and TRBJ1-5; D uncertain. The CDR3 consists of 15 residues. With 5 bases removed from V and 2 bases from J, the gap between germline ends came to 13 bases. Germline V gene lookup returns CDR1 SGHTA and CDR2 FQGNSA. This chain's CDR3 is CASSTAGIGNQPQHF. The sequenced part of the CDR3 DNA is TGTGCCAGCAGCACCGCAGGTATCGGCAATCAGCCC.

In its sample, this clone was seen many times. The CDR3 sequence: CASSLDAATGMGTQYF. Partial CDR3 DNA: TGCGCCAGCAGCTTGGATGCGGCGACGGGGATGGGGACC. The chain employs TRBV5-1 and TRBJ2-5, with D perhaps matching TRBD2 (5 bases). The read gets to within 3 residues of the CDR3 end, and the germline J gene fills in the rest. The CDR3 contains 16 residues. The germline gives CDR1 SGHRS, CDR2 YFSETQ. V lost 0 bases and J lost 7, with 19 bases in between.

This clone occurred many times. The CDR3 extends 3 residues past the end of the read, so its final part is completed from the germline J gene. The rearrangement uses TRBV7-6 and TRBJ2-1; a weak D match, TRBD1 (6 bases). Deletions cut 5 bases from V and 4 bases from J, with 15 bases between. CDR3 length equals 15 residues. Per the germline V gene, CDR1 is SGHVS and CDR2 is FNYEAQ. Partial CDR3 DNA: TGTGCCAGCAGCGCCACCGGGACACCGTACAATGAG. This translates into CASSATGTPYNE. The whole CDR3 reads CASSATGTPYNEQFF.

This clone has ten or more counts. With the read ending 3 residues before the CDR3 end, the germline J gene is used to fill in that end. The chain is built from TRBV10-3 and TRBJ1-3; 10 bases are a match to TRBD1. The germline V gene encodes CDR1 ENHRY and CDR2 SYGVKD. J gave up 0 bases and V 2 bases, and 10 bases lay outside the gene matches. The CDR3 is 19 amino acids. This chain's CDR3 is CAISETGTGDYFSGNTIYF. The sequenced CDR3 bases are TGTGCCATCAGTGAGACCGGGACAGGGGATTATTTCTCTGGAAACACC.

At least ten counts were recorded for this clone. The missing CDR3 end, 3 residues past where the read stops, is filled in from the germline J gene. The chain recombines TRBV20-1 with TRBJ2-1, with a possible D match to TRBD1 (6 bases). V gave up 2 bases and J gave up 7 bases, with 15 bases separating them. The CDR3 is made up of 14 amino acids. Germline lookup yields CDR1 DFQATT and CDR2 SNEGSKA (reference sequence). The sequenced part of the CDR3 DNA is TGCAGTGCTAGACAAACCGGGACAACAAATGAG. Protein sequence: CSARQTGTTNE. From start to end, the CDR3 is CSARQTGTTNEQFF.

This clone was seen repeatedly, ten times or more. Read data end 3 residues before the CDR3 end; the end is taken from the germline J gene. This sequence joins TRBV18 and TRBJ1-4; no clear D gene. The germline V and J ends were trimmed by 3 bases and 0 bases, with 8 bases remaining between them. Per the germline V gene, CDR1 is KGHSH and CDR2 is LQKENI. The CDR3 is made up of 15 amino acids. The CDR3 DNA, read in part, is TGTGCCAGCTCACCCCAGGTCACAACTAATGAAAAA. Protein sequence: CASSPQVTTNEK. The full-length CDR3 reads as CASSPQVTTNEKLFF.

Ten or more counts support this clone. This CDR3 reads CASSSGTEPKETQYF. The CDR3 bases that were read are TGTGCCAGCAGTAGCGGGACAGAGCCGAAAGAGACC. The genes are TRBV27 and TRBJ2-5; D assignment may be TRBD1 or TRBD2 (7 bases each). The CDR3 end lies 3 residues beyond the end of the read and is filled in from the germline J gene. Germline values: CDR1 MNHEY, CDR2 SMNVEV (reference sequence). V dropped 5 bases and J dropped 3 bases, with 16 bases sitting between them. This CDR3 is 15 amino acids long.

In this sample, this clone turned up many times. Read data end 3 residues before the CDR3 end; the end is taken from the germline J gene. V gene TRBV7-8 combines with J gene TRBJ2-3, with a tentative D call TRBD2 (5 bases). V was clipped by 1 base and J by 0 bases, with 14 bases between them. Germline V gene lookup returns CDR1 SGHVS and CDR2 FQNEAQ. The CDR3 loop spans 17 amino acids. CDR3 residues: CASSLERLATSTDTQYF. CDR3 DNA, as far as it was read: TGTGCCAGCAGCTTAGAGAGGCTAGCAACTAGCACAGATACG.

This clone was recorded many times. The CDR3 end lies 3 residues beyond the end of the read and is filled in from the germline J gene. The chain couples TRBV2 to TRBJ2-7, with 12 bases matching TRBD2. V lost 3 bases to trimming and J lost 4 bases; unmatched junction nucleotides: 4. The CDR3 has 15 amino acids. Looked up from germline, CDR1 is SNHLY and CDR2 is FYNNEI. CDR3 residues: CASSDGTSGWYEQYF. CDR3 DNA (partial): TGTGCCAGCAGTGATGGGACTAGCGGGTGGTACGAG.

The sample holds many counts of this clone. Sequencing ends 3 residues short of the CDR3 end; the germline J gene provides the rest. J is TRBJ1-3 and V is TRBV7-9, with a possible D match to TRBD1 (5 bases). V was pared by 5 bases and J by 0 bases, with 11 bases between. CDR3 length equals 15 residues. Germline V lookup: CDR1 SEHNR, CDR2 FQNEAQ (reference sequence). CDR3 protein: CASSTGLNSGNTIYF. The part of the CDR3 DNA that was read is TGTGCCAGCAGCACGGGACTTAACTCTGGAAACACC.

This clone showed up many times. The observed sequence ends 3 residues before the CDR3 terminus, with the missing tail filled in from the germline J gene. This chain connects TRBV30 to TRBJ2-7; D may be TRBD1 (5 bases). Between the trimmed V and J ends, which lost 1 base and 4 bases, there was a span of 11 bases. CDR3 length: 13 amino acids. Germline lookup yields CDR1 GTSNPN and CDR2 SVGIG (reference sequence). CDR3 DNA, as far as it was read: TGTGCCTGGAGTGCCGGACACGGATACGAG. Encoded protein: CAWSAGHGYE. The CDR3, in full, reads CAWSAGHGYEQYF.

This clone occurred many times. The sequenced fragment ends 3 residues before the CDR3 boundary, so the rest is inferred from the germline J gene. The chain couples TRBV20-1 to TRBJ2-1, with a tentative D call TRBD1 (6 bases). Trimming shortened V by 6 bases and J by 5 bases, and 11 bases separated the two germline ends. CDR1 is DFQATT, CDR2 SNEGSKA, per germline (reference sequence). This CDR3 contains 12 residues. The CDR3: CSAEDSNNEQFF. CDR3 DNA (partial): TGCAGTGCCGAGGACAGCAACAATGAG.

This clone was recorded many times. The CDR3 end is not reached by the read, which stops 3 residues before it; the germline J gene fills it in. This chain joins TRBV6-4 and TRBJ2-1; 13 bases are shared with TRBD2. CDR1 is MRHNA, CDR2 SNTAGT, per germline. V lost 2 bases, J lost 9 bases, and 4 bases stayed unmatched. The CDR3 totals 15 residues. CDR3: CASSDEGLAGSEQFF. The DNA read from the CDR3 is TGTGCCAGCAGTGACGAGGGACTAGCGGGATCTGAG.